This TCR beta chain was profiled in a study of blood T cell repertoires in COVID-19. On the study more broadly: COVID-19 samples collected from the United States, Italy and Spain covered acute and convalescent phases.

Per the study methods: It was from reference gene primer amplification that nucleated cell counts were estimated. Sequencing was performed with immunoSEQ multiplex PCR; in TCRdb, only in-frame clones are kept and a portion is missing. V, J and clone size derive from that table, while D and trimming were established from the DNA sequence. There are tens of thousands of clones in the sample; roughly 87% occur only once, and roughly 2% lies in the top ten. The CDR3 runs 15 residues. The J segment lost 4 bases and the V segment lost 5 bases, leaving 6 bases of the junction unmatched. Germline values: CDR1 SGHVS, CDR2 FQNEAQ.

V and J are TRBV7-8 and TRBJ1-5; 9 bases agree with TRBD1. This TCR was recovered from an older woman with acute or convalescent COVID-19. Input material: peripheral blood. CDR3 in amino acids: CASSPPDRGNQPQHF. As DNA, the CDR3 is TGTGCCAGCAGCCCCCCGGACAGGGGAAATCAGCCCCAGCATTTT.